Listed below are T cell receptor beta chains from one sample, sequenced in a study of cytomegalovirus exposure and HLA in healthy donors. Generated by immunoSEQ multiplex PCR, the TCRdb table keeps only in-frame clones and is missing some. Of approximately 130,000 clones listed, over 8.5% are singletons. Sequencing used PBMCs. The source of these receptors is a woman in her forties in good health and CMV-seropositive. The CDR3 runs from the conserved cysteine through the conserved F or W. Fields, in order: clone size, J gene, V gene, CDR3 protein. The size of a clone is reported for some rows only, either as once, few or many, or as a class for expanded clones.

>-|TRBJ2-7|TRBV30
CAWNKVYEQYF
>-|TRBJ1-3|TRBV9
CASSYGTGIGNTIYF
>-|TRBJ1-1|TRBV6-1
CASSEVEGGGEAFF
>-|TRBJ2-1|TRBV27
CASSADTGFSSYNEQFF
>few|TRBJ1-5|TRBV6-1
CASSEEATRWSQPQHF
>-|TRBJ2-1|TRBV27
CASSSSTSGGTQAHEQFF
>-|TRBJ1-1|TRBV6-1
CASRTGTAGNTEAFF
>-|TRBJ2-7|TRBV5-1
CASSPTSGGFYEQYF
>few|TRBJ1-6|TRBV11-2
CASSLLAQGMRSPLHF
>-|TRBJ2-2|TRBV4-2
CASSQSLAGFANTGELFF
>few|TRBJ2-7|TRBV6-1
CASSVYRGEDFYEQYF
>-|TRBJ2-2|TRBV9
CASSSRGGGRTGELFF
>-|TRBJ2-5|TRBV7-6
CASSLARQGTAQETQYF
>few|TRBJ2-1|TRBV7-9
CASSWGGDSYNEQFF
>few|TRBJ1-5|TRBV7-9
CASSFGTGNQPQHF
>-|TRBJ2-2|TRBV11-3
CASSLAATANTGELFF
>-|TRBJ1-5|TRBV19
CASRYTGGLQPQHF
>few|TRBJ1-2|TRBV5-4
CASSSFPGQGGDYGYTF
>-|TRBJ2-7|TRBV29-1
CSVESEGSYEQYF
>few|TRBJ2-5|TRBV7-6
CASSQRSGQETQYF
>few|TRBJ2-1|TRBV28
CASSLRRGATLQFF
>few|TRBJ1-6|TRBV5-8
CASSLVRGNSPLHF
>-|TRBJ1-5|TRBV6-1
CASSEGQGYSNQPQHF
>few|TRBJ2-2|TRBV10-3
CAISEQDRVTGGELFF
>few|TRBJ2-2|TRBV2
CASSEGRATGELFF
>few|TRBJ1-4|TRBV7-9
CASSLSAGPNNEKLFF
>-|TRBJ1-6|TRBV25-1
CASTTDRGPLHF